The TCR beta chain under discussion was sequenced for a study of Ad26.COV2.S vaccination and SARS-CoV-2 variants. Background on the study: Intramuscular Ad26.COV2.S doses were given once or twice, 56 days apart.

About this clone: The antigen is undetermined.

The table came from immunoSEQ multiplex PCR; TCRdb's copy has only in-frame clones and leaves some out. Altogether about 480,000 clones are present, around 90% being singletons, with the ten largest covering 10% to 15%. The CDR3 contains 14 residues. Germline V gives CDR1 MNHEY, CDR2 SMNVEV (reference sequence). The J segment lost 7 bases and the V segment lost 1 base, leaving 1 base of the junction unmatched. Treatment given: roughly 19 received Ad26.COV2.S at low or high dose, single or two shots; about 5 received placebo; per-sample allocation not given. Sampling was done on day 63 after the first vaccine or placebo injection. An 18-55-year-old adult in Boston served as donor. Expression of Wuhan-strain SARS-CoV-2 spike came from the Ad26 vector that formed the vaccine. Findings and limits, study-wide: Measurements of TCR breadth and depth may have given underestimates of the total T cell responses.

Sequencing used peripheral blood, obtained in a trial of Ad26.COV2.S vaccine versus placebo. J is TRBJ1-6 and V is TRBV27; TRBD1 matches 7 bases. This receptor was obtained from a person aged 18-60 years who received the Ad26.COV2.S COVID-19 vaccine or a placebo. The CDR3, as DNA: TGTGCCAGCAGTTTATGGGGACAGAATTCACCCCTCCACTTT. As protein: CASSLWGQNSPLHF.